The clone carrying this TCR beta chain occurred a few times. TCRdb's copy holds only in-frame clones and misses some; the assay was immunoSEQ multiplex PCR. This table holds some 240,000 clones, 82% found once. The sample belongs to a study of blood T cell repertoires in COVID-19. As for the study in general: COVID-19 samples, acute and convalescent, were from the United States, Italy and Spain.

Trimming took off 1 base at V and 4 bases at J, with 5 bases between the two ends. Germline loops: CDR1 LGHNT, CDR2 FRNRAP. The CDR3 totals 13 residues. Source material: peripheral blood. V usage is TRBV12-5 and J usage is TRBJ2-1; D unresolved. This sequence was found in a woman aged 55-70 years with active or convalescent COVID-19. The DNA of the CDR3 is TGTGCTAGTGGTTTGGCCCGTTACAATGAGCAGTTCTTC. It codes for CASGLARYNEQFF.